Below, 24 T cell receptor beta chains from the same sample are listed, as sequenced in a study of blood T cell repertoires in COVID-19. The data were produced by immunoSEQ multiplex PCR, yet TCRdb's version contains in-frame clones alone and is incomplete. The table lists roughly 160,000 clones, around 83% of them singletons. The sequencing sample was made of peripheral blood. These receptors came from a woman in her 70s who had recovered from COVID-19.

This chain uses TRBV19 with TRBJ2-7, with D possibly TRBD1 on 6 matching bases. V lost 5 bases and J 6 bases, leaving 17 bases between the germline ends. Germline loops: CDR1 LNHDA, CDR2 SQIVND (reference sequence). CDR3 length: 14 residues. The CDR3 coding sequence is TGTGCCAGTAGTGAACAGGGTAGTTTGGGCGAGCAGTACTTC. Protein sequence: CASSEQGSLGEQYF.

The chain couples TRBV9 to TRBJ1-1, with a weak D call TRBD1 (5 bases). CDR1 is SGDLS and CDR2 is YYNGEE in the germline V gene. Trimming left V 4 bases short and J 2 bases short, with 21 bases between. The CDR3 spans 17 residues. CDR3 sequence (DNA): TGTGCCAGCAGCCCGACGGGGGGGTGGGCCTCAAACACTGAAGCTTTCTTT. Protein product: CASSPTGGWASNTEAFF.

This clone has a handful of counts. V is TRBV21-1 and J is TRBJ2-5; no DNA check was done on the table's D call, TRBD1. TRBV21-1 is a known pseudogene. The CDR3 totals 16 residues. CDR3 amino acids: CASSTRDRVPQETQYF. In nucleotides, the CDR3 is TGTGCCAGCAGCACCCGGGACAGGGTGCCCCAAGAGACCCAGTACTTC.

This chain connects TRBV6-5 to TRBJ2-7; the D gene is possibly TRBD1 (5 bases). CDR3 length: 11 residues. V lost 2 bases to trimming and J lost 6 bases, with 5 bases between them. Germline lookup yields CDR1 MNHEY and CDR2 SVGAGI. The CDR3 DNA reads TGTGCCAGCAGTTACACAGGCGAGCAGTACTTC. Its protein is CASSYTGEQYF.

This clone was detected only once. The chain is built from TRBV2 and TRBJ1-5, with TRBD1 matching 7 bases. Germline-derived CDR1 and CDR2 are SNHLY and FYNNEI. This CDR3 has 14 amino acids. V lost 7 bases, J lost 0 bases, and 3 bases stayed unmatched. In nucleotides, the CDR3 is TGTGCCAGCAATGGGGACAGTAGCAATCAGCCCCAGCATTTT. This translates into CASNGDSSNQPQHF.

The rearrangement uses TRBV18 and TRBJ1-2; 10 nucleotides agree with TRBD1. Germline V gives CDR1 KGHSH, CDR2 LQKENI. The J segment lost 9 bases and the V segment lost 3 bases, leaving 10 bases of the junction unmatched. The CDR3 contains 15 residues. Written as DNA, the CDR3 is TGTGCCAGCTCACCTCGGGACAGGGGCCCAATCAGCTACACCTTC. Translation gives CASSPRDRGPISYTF.

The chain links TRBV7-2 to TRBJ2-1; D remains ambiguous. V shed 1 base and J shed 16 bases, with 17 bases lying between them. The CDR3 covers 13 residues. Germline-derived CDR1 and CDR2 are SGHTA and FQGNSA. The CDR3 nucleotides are TGTGCCAGCAGCTTAGGGCCGGAGAGACCCCCATTCTTC. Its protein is CASSLGPERPPFF. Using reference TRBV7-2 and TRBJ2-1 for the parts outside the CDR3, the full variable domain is GAGVSQSPSNKVTEKGKDVELRCDPISGHTALYWYRQSLGQGLEFLIYFQGNSAPDKSGLPSDRFSAERTGGSVSTLTIQRTQQEDSAVYLCASSLGPERPPFFGPGTRLTVL.

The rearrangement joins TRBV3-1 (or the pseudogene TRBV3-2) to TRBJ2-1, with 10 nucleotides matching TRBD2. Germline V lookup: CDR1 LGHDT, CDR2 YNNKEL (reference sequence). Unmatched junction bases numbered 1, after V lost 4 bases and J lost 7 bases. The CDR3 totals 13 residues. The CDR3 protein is CASSPLAGNEQFF. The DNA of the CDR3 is TGTGCCAGCAGCCCACTAGCGGGGAATGAGCAGTTCTTC.

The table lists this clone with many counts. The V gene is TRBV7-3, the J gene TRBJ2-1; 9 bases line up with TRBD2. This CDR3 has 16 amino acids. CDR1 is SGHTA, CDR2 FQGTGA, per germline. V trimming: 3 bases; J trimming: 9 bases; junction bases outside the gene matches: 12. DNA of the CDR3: TGTGCCAGCAGCTTTTTTTCCGGCGGGAGGGGTGGTGAGCAGTTCTTC. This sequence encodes CASSFFSGGRGGEQFF.

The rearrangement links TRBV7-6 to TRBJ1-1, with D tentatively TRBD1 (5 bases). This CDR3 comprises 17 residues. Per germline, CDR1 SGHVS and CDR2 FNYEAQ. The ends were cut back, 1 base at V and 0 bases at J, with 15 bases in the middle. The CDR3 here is CASSLDQGGGMNTEAFF. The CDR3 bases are TGTGCCAGCAGCTTAGACCAGGGCGGGGGAATGAACACTGAAGCTTTCTTT.

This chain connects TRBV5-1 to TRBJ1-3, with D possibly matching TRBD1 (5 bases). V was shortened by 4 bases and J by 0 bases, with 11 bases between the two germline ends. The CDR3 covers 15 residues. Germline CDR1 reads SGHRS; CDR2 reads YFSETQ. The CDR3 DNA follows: TGCGCCAGCAGCCCCTTGACAGACTCTGGAAACACCATATATTTT. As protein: CASSPLTDSGNTIYF.

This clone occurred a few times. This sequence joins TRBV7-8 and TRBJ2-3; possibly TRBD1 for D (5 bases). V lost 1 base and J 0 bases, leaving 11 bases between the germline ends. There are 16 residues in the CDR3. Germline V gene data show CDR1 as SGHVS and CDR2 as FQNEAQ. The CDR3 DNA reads TGTGCCAGCAGCTTAGTAGGGGCAGGGAGCACAGATACGCAGTATTTT. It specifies CASSLVGAGSTDTQYF.

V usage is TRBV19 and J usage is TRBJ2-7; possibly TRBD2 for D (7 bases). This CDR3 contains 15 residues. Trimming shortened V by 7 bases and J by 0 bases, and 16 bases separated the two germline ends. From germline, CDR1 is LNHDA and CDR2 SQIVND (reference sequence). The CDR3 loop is CASTPRGGSSYEQYF. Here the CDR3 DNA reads TGTGCCAGTACCCCGAGGGGGGGGAGCTCCTACGAGCAGTACTTC.

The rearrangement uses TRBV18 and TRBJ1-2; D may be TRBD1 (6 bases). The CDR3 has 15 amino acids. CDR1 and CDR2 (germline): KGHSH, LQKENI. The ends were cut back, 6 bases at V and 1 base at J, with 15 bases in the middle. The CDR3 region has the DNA TGTGCCAGCTCCCCGACAGGAGATCTTAACTATGGCTACACCTTC. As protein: CASSPTGDLNYGYTF.

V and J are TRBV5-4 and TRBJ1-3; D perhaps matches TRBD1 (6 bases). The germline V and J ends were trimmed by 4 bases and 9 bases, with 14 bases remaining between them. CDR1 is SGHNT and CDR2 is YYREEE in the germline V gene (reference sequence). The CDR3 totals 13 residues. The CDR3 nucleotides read TGTGCCAGCAGCCAACAGGGTCGGGGCACCATATATTTT. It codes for CASSQQGRGTIYF.

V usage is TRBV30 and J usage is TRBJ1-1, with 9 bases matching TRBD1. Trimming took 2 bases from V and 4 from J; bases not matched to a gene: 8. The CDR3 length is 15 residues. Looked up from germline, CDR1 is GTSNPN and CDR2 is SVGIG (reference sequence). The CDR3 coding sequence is TGTGCCTGGAGTAAAACAGGGGGCGTGGGCACTGAAGCTTTCTTT. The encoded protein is CAWSKTGGVGTEAFF.

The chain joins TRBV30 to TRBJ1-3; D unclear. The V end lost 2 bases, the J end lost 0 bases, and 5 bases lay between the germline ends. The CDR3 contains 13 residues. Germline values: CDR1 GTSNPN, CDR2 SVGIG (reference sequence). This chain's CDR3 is CAWSPNSGNTIYF. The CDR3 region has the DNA TGTGCCTGGAGTCCCAACTCTGGAAACACCATATATTTT.

CDR3 DNA: TGTGCCAGCAGCCTGGGACAGGGATCCTACGAGCAGTACTTC. Translation: CASSLGQGSYEQYF. This chain links TRBV5-6 with TRBJ2-7; 9 nucleotides align to TRBD1. Germline-derived CDR1 and CDR2 are SGHDT and YYEEEE. V lost 4 bases, J lost 1 base, and 3 bases stayed unmatched. The CDR3 has 14 residues.

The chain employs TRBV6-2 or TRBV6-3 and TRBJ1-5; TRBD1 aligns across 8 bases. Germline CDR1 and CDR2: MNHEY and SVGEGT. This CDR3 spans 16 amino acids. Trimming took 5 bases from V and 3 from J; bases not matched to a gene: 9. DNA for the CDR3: TGTGCCAGCAGTCGTCCGGGACAGGCAGTCAATCAGCCCCAGCATTTT. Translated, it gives CASSRPGQAVNQPQHF.

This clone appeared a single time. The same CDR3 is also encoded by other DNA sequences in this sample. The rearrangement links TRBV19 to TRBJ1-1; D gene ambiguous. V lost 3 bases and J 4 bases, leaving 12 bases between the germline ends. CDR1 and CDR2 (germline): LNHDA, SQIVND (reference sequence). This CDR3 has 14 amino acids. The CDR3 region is CASSIVGGGTEAFF. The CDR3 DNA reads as TGTGCCAGTAGTATTGTAGGAGGAGGCACTGAAGCTTTCTTT. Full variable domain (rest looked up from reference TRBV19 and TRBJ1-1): DGGITQSPKYLFRKEGQNVTLSCEQNLNHDAMYWYRQDPGQGLRLIYYSQIVNDFQKGDIAEGYSVSREKKESFPLTVTSAQKNPTAFYLCASSIVGGGTEAFFGQGTRLTVV.

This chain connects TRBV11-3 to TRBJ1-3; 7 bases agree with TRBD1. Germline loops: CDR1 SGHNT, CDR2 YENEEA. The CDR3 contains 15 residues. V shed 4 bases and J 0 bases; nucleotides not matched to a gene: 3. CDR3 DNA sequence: TGTGCCAGCAGCTCCGGACAGGACTCTGGAAACACCATATATTTT. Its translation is CASSSGQDSGNTIYF.

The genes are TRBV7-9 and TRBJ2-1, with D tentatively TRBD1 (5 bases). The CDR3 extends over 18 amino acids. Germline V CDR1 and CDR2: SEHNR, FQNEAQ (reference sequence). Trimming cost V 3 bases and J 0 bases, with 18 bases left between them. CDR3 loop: CASSLGLPRSSSYNEQFF. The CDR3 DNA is TGTGCCAGCAGCTTGGGGCTACCCCGGTCCAGCTCCTACAATGAGCAGTTCTTC. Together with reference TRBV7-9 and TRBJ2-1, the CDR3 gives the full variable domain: DTGVSQNPRHKITKRGQNVTFRCDPISEHNRLYWYRQTLGQGPEFLTYFQNEAQLEKSRLLSDRFSAERPKGSFSTLEIQRTEQGDSAMYLCASSLGLPRSSSYNEQFFGPGTRLTVL.

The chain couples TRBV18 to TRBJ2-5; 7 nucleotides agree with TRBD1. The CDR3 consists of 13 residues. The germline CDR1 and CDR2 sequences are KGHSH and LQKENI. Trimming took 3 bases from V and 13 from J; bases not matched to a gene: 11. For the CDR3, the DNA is TGTGCCAGCTCACCTGACAGGGCCCGCCTTGGGTACTTC. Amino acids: CASSPDRARLGYF. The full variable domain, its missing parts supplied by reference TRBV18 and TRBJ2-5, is NAGVMQNPRHLVRRRGQEARLRCSPMKGHSHVYWYRQLPEEGLKFMVYLQKENIIDESGMPKERFSAEFPKEGPSILRIQQVVRGDSAAYFCASSPDRARLGYFGPGTRLLVL.

The DNA of the CDR3 is TGTGCCAGCACTAGGGAGGCGGATGGCTACACCTTC. Translating gives CASTREADGYTF. The V call is TRBV2, the J call TRBJ1-2; unclear D gene. Germline CDR1 is SNHLY and CDR2 is FYNNEI. The CDR3 sequence is 12 residues long. V was pared by 7 bases and J by 6 bases, with 12 bases between. Full variable domain (rest looked up from reference TRBV2 and TRBJ1-2): EPEVTQTPSHQVTQMGQEVILRCVPISNHLYFYWYRQILGQKVEFLVSFYNNEISEKSEIFDDQFSVERPDGSNFTLKIRSTKLEDSAMYFCASTREADGYTFGSGTRLTVV.